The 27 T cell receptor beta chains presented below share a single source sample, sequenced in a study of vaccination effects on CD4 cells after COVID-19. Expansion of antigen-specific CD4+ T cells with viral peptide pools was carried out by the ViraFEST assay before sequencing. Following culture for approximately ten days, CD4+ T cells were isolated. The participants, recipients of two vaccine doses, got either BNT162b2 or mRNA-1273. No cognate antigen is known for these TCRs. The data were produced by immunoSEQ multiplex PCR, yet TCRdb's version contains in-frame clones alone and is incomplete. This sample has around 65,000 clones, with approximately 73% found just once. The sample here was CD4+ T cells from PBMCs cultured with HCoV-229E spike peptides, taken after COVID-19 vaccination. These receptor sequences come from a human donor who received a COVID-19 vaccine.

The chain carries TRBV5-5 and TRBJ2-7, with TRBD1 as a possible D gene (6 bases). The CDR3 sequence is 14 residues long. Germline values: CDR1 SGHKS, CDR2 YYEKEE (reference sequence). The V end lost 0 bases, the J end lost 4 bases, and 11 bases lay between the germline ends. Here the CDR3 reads CASSLVAGAYEQYV. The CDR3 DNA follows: TGTGCCAGCAGCTTGGTGGCAGGGGCGTACGAGCAGTACGTC.

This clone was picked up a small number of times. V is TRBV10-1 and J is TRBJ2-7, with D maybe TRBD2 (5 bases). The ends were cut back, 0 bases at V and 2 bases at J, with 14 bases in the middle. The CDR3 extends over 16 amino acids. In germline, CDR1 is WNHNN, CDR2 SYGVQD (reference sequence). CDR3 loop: CASSESTRGQTYEQYV. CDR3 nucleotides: TGCGCCAGCAGTGAGTCGACTCGAGGGCAGACCTACGAGCAGTACGTC.

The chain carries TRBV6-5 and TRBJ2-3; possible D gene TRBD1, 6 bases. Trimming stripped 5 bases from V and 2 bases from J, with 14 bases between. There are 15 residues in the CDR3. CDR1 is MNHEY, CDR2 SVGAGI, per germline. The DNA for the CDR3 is TGTGCCAGCAGTCCCTCACAGGGTTTCACAGATACGCAGTATTTT. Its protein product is CASSPSQGFTDTQYF.

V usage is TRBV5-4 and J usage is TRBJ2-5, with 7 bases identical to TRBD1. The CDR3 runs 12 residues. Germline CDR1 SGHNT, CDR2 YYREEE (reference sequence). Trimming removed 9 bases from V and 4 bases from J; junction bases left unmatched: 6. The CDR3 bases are TGTGCCACAAAGACAGGGCCAGAGACCCAGTACTTC. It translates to CATKTGPETQYF.

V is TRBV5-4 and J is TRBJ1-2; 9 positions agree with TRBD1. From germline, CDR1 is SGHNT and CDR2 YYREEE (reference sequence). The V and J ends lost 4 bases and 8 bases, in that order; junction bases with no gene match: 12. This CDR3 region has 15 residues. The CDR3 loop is CASSTARDRADGYTF. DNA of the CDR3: TGTGCCAGCAGCACCGCCCGGGACAGGGCCGACGGCTACACCTTC.

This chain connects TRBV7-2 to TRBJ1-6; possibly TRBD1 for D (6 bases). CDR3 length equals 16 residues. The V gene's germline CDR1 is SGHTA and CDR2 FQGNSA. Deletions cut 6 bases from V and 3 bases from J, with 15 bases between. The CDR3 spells CASSGGVPNYNSPLHF. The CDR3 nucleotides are TGTGCCAGCAGTGGGGGCGTCCCAAACTATAATTCACCCCTCCACTTT.

CDR3 region: CASSLSMGLAGPRETQYF. CDR3 sequence (DNA): TGTGCCAGCAGCTTGAGTATGGGACTAGCGGGGCCACGGGAGACCCAGTACTTC. The genes are TRBV7-2 and TRBJ2-5; 13 positions match TRBD2. Per the germline V gene, CDR1 is SGHTA and CDR2 is FQGNSA. This CDR3 has 18 residues. The V and J ends lost 3 bases and 5 bases, in that order; junction bases with no gene match: 12.

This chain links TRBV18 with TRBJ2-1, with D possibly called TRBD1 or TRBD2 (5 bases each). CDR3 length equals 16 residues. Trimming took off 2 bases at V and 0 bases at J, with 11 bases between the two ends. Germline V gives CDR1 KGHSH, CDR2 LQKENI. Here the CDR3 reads CASSPGTGSSYNEQFF. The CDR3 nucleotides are TGTGCCAGCTCACCAGGGACGGGGAGCTCCTACAATGAGCAGTTCTTC.

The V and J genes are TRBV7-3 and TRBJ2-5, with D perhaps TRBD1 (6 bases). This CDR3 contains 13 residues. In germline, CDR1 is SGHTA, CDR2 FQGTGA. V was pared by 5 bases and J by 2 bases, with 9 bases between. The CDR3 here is CASSRDRQETQYF. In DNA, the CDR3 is TGTGCCAGCAGCCGCGACAGGCAAGAGACCCAGTACTTC.

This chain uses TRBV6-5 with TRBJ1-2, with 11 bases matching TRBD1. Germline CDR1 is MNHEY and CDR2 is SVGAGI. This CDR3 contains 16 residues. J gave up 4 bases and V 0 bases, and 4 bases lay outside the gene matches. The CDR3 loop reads CASSYSRTGGFYGYTF. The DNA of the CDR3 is TGTGCCAGCAGTTACTCTAGGACAGGGGGCTTCTATGGCTACACCTTC.

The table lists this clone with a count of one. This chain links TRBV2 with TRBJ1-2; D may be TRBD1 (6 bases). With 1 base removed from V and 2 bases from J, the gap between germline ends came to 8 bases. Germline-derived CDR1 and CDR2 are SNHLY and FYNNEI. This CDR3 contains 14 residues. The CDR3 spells CASSEVQGNYGYTF. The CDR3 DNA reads TGTGCCAGCAGTGAAGTTCAGGGGAACTATGGCTACACCTTC.

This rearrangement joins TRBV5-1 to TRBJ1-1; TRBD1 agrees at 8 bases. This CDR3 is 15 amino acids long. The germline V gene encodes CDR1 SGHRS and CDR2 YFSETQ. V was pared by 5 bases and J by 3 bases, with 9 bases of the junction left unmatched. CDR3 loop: CASSRPGQGHTEAFF. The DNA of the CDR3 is TGCGCCAGCAGTCGCCCCGGACAGGGACACACTGAAGCTTTCTTT. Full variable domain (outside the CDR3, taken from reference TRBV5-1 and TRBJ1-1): KAGVTQTPRYLIKTRGQQVTLSCSPISGHRSVSWYQQTPGQGLQFLFEYFSETQRNKGNFPGRFSGRQFSNSRSEMNVSTLELGDSALYLCASSRPGQGHTEAFFGQGTRLTVV.

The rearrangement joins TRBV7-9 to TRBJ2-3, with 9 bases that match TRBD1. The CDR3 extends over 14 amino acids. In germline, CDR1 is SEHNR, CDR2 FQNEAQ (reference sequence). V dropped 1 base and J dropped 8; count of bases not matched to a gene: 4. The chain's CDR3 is CASSLGQGEPTQYF. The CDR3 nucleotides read TGTGCCAGCAGCTTAGGACAGGGGGAGCCTACGCAGTATTTT.

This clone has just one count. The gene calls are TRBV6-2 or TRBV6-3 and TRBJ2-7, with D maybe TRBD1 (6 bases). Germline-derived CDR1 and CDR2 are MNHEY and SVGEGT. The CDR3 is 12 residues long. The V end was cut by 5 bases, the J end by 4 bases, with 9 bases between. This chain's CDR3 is CASSQGQYEQYV. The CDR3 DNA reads TGTGCCAGCAGTCAAGGACAGTACGAGCAGTACGTC.

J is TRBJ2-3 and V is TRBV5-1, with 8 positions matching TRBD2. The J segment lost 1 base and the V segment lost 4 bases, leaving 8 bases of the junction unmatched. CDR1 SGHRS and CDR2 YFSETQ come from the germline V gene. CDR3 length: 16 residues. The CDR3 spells CASSPLEAGGTDTQYF. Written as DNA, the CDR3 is TGCGCCAGCAGCCCGCTTGAAGCGGGGGGCACAGATACGCAGTATTTT.

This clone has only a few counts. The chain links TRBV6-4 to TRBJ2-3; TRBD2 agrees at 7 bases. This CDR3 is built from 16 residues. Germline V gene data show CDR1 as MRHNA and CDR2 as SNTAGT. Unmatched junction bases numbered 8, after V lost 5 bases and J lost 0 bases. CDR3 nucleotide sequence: TGTGCCAGCAGTCCACTAGCGCCTTCTAGCACAGATACGCAGTATTTT. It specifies CASSPLAPSSTDTQYF.

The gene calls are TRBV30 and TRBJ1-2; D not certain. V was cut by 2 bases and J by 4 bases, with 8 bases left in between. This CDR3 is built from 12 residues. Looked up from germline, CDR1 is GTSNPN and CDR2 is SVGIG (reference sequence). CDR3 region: CAWSRGSYGYTF. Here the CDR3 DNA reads TGTGCCTGGAGTCGGGGTTCCTATGGCTACACCTTC.

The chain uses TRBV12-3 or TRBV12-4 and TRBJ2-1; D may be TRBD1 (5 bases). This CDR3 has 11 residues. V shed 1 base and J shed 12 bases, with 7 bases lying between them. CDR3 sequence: CASSLGTTQFF. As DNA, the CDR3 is TGTGCCAGCAGTTTAGGGACAACGCAGTTCTTC.

CDR3 sequence: CASSLLGDLGSPLHF. CDR3 bases: TGTGCCAGCAGCTTATTAGGGGATTTGGGTTCACCCCTCCACTTT. This sequence joins TRBV7-2 and TRBJ1-6; maybe TRBD1 (5 bases). V shed 2 bases and J shed 9 bases, with 14 bases lying between them. CDR3 length: 15 amino acids. Germline CDR1 SGHTA, CDR2 FQGNSA.

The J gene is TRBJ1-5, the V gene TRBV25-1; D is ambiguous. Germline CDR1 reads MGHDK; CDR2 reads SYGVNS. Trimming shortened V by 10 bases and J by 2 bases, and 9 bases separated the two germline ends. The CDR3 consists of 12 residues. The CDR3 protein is CATQHGNQPQHF. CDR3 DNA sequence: TGTGCCACCCAGCATGGCAATCAGCCCCAGCATTTT. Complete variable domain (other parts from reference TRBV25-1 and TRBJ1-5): EADIYQTPRYLVIGTGKKITLECSQTMGHDKMYWYQQDPGMELHLIHYSYGVNSTEKGDLSSESTVSRIRTEHFPLTLESARPSHTSQYLCATQHGNQPQHFGDGTRLSIL.

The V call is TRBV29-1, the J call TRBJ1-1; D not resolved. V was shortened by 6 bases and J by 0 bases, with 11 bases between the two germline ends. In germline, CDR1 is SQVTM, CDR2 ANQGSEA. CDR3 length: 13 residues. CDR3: CSVDGDLNTEAFF. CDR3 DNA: TGCAGCGTGGATGGGGATCTGAACACTGAAGCTTTCTTT.

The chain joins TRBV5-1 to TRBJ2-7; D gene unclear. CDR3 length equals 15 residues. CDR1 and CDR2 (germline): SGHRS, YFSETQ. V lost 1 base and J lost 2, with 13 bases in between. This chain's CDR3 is CASSLSSLGAYEQYV. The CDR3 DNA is TGCGCCAGCAGCTTGTCATCTTTAGGAGCCTACGAGCAGTACGTC.

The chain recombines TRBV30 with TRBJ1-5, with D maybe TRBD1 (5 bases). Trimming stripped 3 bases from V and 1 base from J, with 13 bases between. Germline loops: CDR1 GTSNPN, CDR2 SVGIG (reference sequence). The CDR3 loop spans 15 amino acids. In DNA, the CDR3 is TGTGCCTGGAGCTCGAAACAGGAGAGCAATCAGCCCCAGCATTTT. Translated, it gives CAWSSKQESNQPQHF.

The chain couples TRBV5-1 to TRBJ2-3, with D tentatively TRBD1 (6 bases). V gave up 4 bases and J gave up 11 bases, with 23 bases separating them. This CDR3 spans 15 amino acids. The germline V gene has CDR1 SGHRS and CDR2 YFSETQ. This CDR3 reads CASSVDRNSGLMQYF. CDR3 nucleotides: TGCGCCAGCAGCGTAGACAGGAATTCAGGATTAATGCAGTATTTT.

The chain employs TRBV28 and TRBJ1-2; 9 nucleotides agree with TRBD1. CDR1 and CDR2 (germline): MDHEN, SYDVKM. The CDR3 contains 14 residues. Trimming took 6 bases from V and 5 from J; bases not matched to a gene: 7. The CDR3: CASRQAGTGYGYTF. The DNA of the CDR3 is TGTGCCAGCAGACAAGCCGGGACAGGGTATGGCTACACCTTC.

The CDR3 spells CASQDRVRNTIYF. The CDR3 bases are TGTGCCAGCCAGGACAGGGTTAGAAACACCATATATTTT. This rearrangement joins TRBV3-1 (or the pseudogene TRBV3-2) to TRBJ1-3; 8 bases fit TRBD1. The V gene's germline CDR1 is LGHDT and CDR2 YNNKEL (reference sequence). The CDR3 has 13 residues. After removal of 8 bases from V and 5 bases from J, the junction contained 5 bases not matched to a gene.

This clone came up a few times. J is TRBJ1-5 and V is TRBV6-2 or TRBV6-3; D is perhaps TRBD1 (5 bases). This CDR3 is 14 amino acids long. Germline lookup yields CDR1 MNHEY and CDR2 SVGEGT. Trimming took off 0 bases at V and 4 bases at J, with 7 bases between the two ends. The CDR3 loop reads CASSYSNRNQPQHF. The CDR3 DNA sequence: TGTGCCAGCAGTTACTCGAACAGGAATCAGCCCCAGCATTTT.